A single sample gave rise to the 2 T cell receptor beta chains below, sequenced in a study of T cells after yellow fever vaccination. TCRdb independently ran MiXCR on the 5' RACE reads; one entry per CDR3 protein. The table includes around 360,000 distinct CDR3 sequences, approximately 10% detected once. This sample comprised PBMCs, obtained on the day of the first yellow fever vaccination. These receptors were obtained from a man younger than 35 who received the YFV17D yellow fever vaccine.

The chain joins TRBV5-1 to TRBJ1-2; possibly TRBD1 for D (6 bases). The CDR3 runs to 16 residues. V dropped 2 bases and J dropped 6 bases, with 20 bases sitting between them. Germline CDR1 is SGHRS and CDR2 is YFSETQ. The CDR3 is CASSLGQPTLTHGYTF. The DNA for the CDR3 is TGCGCCAGCAGCTTAGGACAGCCCACTCTTACCCATGGCTACACCTTC.

The chain couples TRBV3-1 to TRBJ2-1; TRBD2 matches 10 bases. Trimming removed 8 bases from V and 6 bases from J; junction bases left unmatched: 4. The germline V gene encodes CDR1 LGHDT and CDR2 YNNKEL (reference sequence). The length of the CDR3 is 13 residues. The CDR3 bases are TGTGCCAGCCAGCGGGGGGGGGGCAATGAGCAGTTCTTC. Residues: CASQRGGGNEQFF.